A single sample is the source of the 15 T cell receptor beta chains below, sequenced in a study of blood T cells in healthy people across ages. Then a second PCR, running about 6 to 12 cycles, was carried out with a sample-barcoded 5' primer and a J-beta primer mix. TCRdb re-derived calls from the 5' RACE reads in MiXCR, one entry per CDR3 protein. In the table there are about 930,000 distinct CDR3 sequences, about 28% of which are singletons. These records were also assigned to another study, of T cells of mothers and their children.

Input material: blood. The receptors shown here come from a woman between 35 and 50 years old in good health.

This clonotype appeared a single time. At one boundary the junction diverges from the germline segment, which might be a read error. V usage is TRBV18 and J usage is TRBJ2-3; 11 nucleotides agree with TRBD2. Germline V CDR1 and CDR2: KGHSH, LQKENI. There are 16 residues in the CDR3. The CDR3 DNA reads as TGTGCCAGCTCACCTCCGGGACTAGCGGCGACGGATACGCTGTATTTT. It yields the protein CASSPPGLAATDTLYF. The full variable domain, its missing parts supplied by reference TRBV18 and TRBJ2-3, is NAGVMQNPRHLVRRRGQEARLRCSPMKGHSHVYWYRQLPEEGLKFMVYLQKENIIDESGMPKERFSAEFPKEGPSILRIQQVVRGDSAAYFCASSPPGLAATDTLYFGPGTRLTVL.

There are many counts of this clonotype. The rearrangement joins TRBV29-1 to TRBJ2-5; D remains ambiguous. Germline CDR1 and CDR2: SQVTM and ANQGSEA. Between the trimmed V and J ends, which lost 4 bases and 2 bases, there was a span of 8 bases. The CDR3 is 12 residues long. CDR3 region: CSVASAQETQYF. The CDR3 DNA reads TGCAGCGTTGCTTCCGCTCAAGAGACCCAGTACTTC.

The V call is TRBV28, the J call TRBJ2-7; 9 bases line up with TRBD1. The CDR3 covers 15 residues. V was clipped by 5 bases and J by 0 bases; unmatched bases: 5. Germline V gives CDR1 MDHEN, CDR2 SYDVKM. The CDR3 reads CASSDRGFGSYEQYF. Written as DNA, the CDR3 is TGTGCCAGCAGTGACAGGGGGTTTGGCTCCTACGAGCAGTACTTC. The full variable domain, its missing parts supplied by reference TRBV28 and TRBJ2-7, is DVKVTQSSRYLVKRTGEKVFLECVQDMDHENMFWYRQDPGLGLRLIYFSYDVKMKEKGDIPEGYSVSREKKERFSLILESASTNQTSMYLCASSDRGFGSYEQYFGPGTRLTVT.

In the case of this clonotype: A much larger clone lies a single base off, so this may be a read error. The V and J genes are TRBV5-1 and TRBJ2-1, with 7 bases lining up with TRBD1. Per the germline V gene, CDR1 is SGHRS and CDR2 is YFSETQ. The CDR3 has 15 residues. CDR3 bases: TGCGCCTGCAGCCCCCCGGGGACAGTCTACAATGAGCAGTTCTTC. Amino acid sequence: CACSPPGTVYNEQFF.

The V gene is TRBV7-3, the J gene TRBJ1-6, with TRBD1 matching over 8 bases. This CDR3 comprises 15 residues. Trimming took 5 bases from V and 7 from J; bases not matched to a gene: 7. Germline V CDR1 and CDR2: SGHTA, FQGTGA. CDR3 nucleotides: TGTGCCAGCAGCCAGGGGAGACAGGGGAATTCACCCCTCCACTTT. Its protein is CASSQGRQGNSPLHF.

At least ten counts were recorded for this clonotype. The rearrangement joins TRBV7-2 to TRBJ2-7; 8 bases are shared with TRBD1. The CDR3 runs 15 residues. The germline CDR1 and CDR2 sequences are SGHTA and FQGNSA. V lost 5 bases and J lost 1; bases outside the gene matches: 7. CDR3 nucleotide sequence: TGTGCCAGCAGCGTAGGACAGGGTCAATCCTACGAGCAGTACTTC. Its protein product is CASSVGQGQSYEQYF.

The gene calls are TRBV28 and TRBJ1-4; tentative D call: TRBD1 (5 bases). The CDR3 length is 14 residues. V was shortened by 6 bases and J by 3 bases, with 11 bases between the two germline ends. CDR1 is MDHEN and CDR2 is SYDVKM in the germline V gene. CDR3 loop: CASRNGTPNEKLFF. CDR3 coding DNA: TGTGCCAGCAGAAACGGGACGCCTAATGAAAAACTGTTTTTT.

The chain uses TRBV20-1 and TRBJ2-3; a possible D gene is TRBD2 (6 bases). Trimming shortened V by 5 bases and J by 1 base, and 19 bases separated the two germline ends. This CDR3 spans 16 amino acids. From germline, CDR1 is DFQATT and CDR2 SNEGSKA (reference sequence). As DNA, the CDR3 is TGCAGTGCTCAACGGGACTCTCAAAGGGGCACAGATACGCAGTATTTT. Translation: CSAQRDSQRGTDTQYF.

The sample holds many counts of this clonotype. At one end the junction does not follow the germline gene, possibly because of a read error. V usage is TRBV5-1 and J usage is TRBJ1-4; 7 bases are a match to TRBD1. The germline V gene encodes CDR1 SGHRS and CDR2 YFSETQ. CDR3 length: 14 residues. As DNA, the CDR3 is TGTGCCAGCAGCTTGGGACAGATTAATGAAAAACTGTTTTTT. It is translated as CASSLGQINEKLFF.

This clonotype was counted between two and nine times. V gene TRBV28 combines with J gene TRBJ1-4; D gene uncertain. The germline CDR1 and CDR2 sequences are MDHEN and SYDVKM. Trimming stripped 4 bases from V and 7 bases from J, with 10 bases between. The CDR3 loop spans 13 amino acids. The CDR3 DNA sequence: TGTGCCAGCAGTTCCACCCCTAGTGAAAAACTGTTTTTT. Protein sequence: CASSSTPSEKLFF.

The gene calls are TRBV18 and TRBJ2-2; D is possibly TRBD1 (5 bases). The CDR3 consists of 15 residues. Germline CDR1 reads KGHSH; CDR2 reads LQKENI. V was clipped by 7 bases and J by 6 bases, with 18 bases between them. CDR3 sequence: CASFTTWQGAGELFF. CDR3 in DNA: TGTGCCAGCTTCACCACTTGGCAGGGCGCCGGGGAGCTGTTTTTT.

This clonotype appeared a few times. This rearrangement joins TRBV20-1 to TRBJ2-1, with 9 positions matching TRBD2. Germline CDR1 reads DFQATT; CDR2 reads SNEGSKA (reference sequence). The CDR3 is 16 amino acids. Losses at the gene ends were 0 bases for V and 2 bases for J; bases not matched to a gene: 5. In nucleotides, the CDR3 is TGCAGTGCTAGAGACCCTAGCGGGACGACCTACAATGAGCAGTTCTTC. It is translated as CSARDPSGTTYNEQFF.

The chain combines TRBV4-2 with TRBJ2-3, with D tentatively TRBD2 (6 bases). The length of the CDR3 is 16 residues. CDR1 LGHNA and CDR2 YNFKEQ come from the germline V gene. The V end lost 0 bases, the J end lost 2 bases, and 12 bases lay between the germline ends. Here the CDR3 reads CASSQEEGSITDTQYF. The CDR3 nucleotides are TGTGCCAGCAGCCAAGAGGAGGGTTCAATCACAGATACGCAGTATTTT.

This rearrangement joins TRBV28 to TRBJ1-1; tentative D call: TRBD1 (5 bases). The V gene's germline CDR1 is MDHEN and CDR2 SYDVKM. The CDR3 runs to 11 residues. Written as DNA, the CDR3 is TGTGTCACCAGAAGGACAACTGAAGCTTTCTTT. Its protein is CVTRRTTEAFF.

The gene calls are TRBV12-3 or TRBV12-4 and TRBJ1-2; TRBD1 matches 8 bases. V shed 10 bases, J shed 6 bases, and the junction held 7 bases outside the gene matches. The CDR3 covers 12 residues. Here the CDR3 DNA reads TGTGCCACCGAAGACAGGGGAAATGGCTACACCTTC. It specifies CATEDRGNGYTF.